A selection of T cell receptor beta chains follows, all from one sample in a study of glioma-infiltrating T cells. TCRdb re-called the multiplex PCR reads with MiXCR, one entry per CDR3 protein. The repertoire includes 300,000 to 450,000 distinct CDR3 sequences, around 38% of them detected once, and around 13% sits in the top ten. Sequenced: glioma tissue, nonneoplastic brain tissue, or PBMCs (not recorded which). The receptor set was obtained from a human donor with low-grade glioma or glioblastoma, undergoing nonglioma brain surgery, or in good health (not recorded which). CDR3s include the opening cysteine and the closing phenylalanine or tryptophan. A D gene is named only where the DNA matches it firmly. Some rows have no size entry. The others give once, few or many, or a class for an expanded clone.

>TRBD2|TRBJ2-1|NA|TRBV7-2
CVISLSGRADEQFF
TGTGTCATCAGCCTGAGCGGGAGGGCGGATGAGCAGTTCTTC
>TRBD1|TRBJ1-5|NA|TRBV27
CASSPFGAGGRQPQHF
TGTGCCAGTAGTCCCTTCGGCGCAGGGGGCAGGCAGCCCCAGCATTTT
>TRBD2|TRBJ2-3|once|TRBV19
CAIGGTFTDTQYF
TGTGCGATCGGGGGGACCTTCACAGATACGCAGTATTTT
>TRBD1|TRBJ1-4|once|TRBV10-3
CAISETRGSNEKLFF
TGTGCCATCAGTGAGACCAGGGGGTCGAATGAAAAACTGTTTTTT
>NA|TRBJ1-6|NA|TRBV7-9
CASSSYDLNSPLHF
TGTGCCAGCAGCTCATATGATTTGAATTCACCCCTCCACTTT
>NA|TRBJ1-6|many|TRBV29-1
CSVRDSNSPLHF
TGCAGCGTTCGAGACAGCAATTCACCCCTCCACTTT
>TRBD2|TRBJ2-3|NA|TRBV2
CASSWAGGGQDTQYF
TGTGCCAGCAGTTGGGCGGGAGGGGGGCAAGATACGCAGTATTTT
>NA|TRBJ2-1|few|TRBV28
CASGTDHYNEQFF
TGTGCCAGCGGCACCGACCACTACAATGAGCAGTTCTTC
>TRBD1|TRBJ1-4|many|TRBV20-1
CSARANRDSNEKLFF
TGCAGTGCTAGGGCAAACCGGGACAGTAATGAAAAACTGTTTTTT
>TRBD1|TRBJ1-6|many|TRBV6-1
CASSEQGAKNSPLHF
TGTGCCAGCAGTGAACAGGGGGCTAAGAATTCACCCCTCCACTTT
>TRBD1|TRBJ1-5|NA|TRBV6-1
CASSPLQGIPQPQHF
TGTGCCAGCAGTCCCCTACAGGGGATCCCTCAGCCCCAGCATTTT
>NA|TRBJ2-6|NA|TRBV19
CACSTLGSGANVLTF
TGTGCCTGTAGTACACTCGGGTCCGGGGCCAACGTCCTGACTTTC
>TRBD2|TRBJ2-7|NA|TRBV3-1
CASQGGTSGKEYF
TGTGCCAGCCAAGGGGGGACTAGCGGGAAGGAGTACTTC
>NA|TRBJ2-5|many|TRBV28
CASMKGADWEETQYF
TGTGCCAGCATGAAAGGGGCGGACTGGGAAGAGACCCAGTACTTC
>NA|TRBJ2-7|NA|TRBV19
CASSNRGSSYEQYF
TGTGCCAGTAGTAACCGCGGTAGCTCCTACGAGCAGTACTTC
>NA|TRBJ2-7|few|TRBV19
CASSHSASYEQYF
TGTGCCAGTAGTCACAGCGCCAGTTACGAGCAGTACTTC
>TRBD2|TRBJ2-7|once|TRBV6-9
CASSYAPVTSGYSYEQYF
TGTGCCAGCAGTTACGCCCCCGTGACTAGCGGGTACTCCTACGAGCAGTACTTC
>NA|TRBJ1-5|few|TRBV7-3
CASSLGRVSNQPQHF
TGTGCCAGCAGCTTAGGCAGAGTAAGCAATCAGCCCCAGCATTTT
>NA|TRBJ2-3|many|TRBV20-1
CSAATTGTDTQYF
TGCAGTGCTGCGACCACCGGCACAGATACGCAGTATTTT
>NA|TRBJ1-1|few|TRBV6-2/TRBV6-3
CASSYRQGGKTEAFF
TGTGCCAGCAGTTACAGGCAGGGTGGTAAGACTGAAGCTTTCTTT
>NA|TRBJ1-2|few|TRBV7-2
CASSLAVNYGYTF
TGTGCCAGCAGCTTAGCAGTTAACTATGGCTACACCTTC
>NA|TRBJ2-1|NA|TRBV6-2/TRBV6-3
CAIQRDLYNEQFF
TGTGCCATCCAAAGGGACCTCTACAATGAGCAGTTCTTC
>TRBD1|TRBJ2-1|NA|TRBV6-2/TRBV6-3
CASSYGRGTGPNEQFF
TGTGCCAGCAGTTACGGCCGGGGGACAGGGCCCAATGAGCAGTTCTTC
>TRBD1|TRBJ2-3|many|TRBV20-1
CSASPGQGTDTQYF
TGCAGTGCTAGCCCTGGACAGGGTACAGATACGCAGTATTTT
>NA|TRBJ2-1|many|TRBV6-2/TRBV6-3
CASSYLGSYNEQFF
TGTGCCAGCAGTTATTTGGGGTCTTACAATGAGCAGTTCTTC
>NA|TRBJ2-7|NA|TRBV12-3/TRBV12-4
CASTPSGSHAAQYF
TGTGCCAGCACCCCCTCGGGCAGCCACGCCGCGCAGTACTTC
>TRBD2|TRBJ2-3|NA|TRBV5-6
CASSKGLAGGTDTQYF
TGTGCCAGCAGCAAGGGACTAGCGGGAGGCACAGATACGCAGTATTTT
>NA|TRBJ2-2|many|TRBV6-2/TRBV6-3
CASTTETGELFF
TGTGCCAGCACTACAGAGACCGGGGAGCTGTTTTTT
>TRBD2|TRBJ2-3|NA|TRBV7-9
CASSNTKKRESRDTQYF
TGTGCCAGCAGCAACACGAAGAAGCGGGAGTCCCGAGATACGCAGTATTTT
>TRBD2|TRBJ2-1|NA|TRBV4-1
CASSQPGTSGRHEQFF
TGCGCCAGCAGCCAACCTGGGACTAGCGGGAGGCACGAGCAGTTCTTC
>NA|TRBJ2-7|few|TRBV7-2
CASSMDFSSRSYEQYF
TGTGCCAGCAGCATGGACTTTTCAAGCCGTTCCTACGAGCAGTACTTC
>NA|TRBJ1-1|NA|TRBV29-1
CSVMSIKATKAFF
TGCAGCGTTATGTCCATTAAGGCCACTAAAGCTTTCTTT
>NA|TRBJ2-7|NA|TRBV20-1
CSASTGHRIYKQYF
TGCAGTGCCAGTACGGGACATCGGATCTACAAGCAGTACTTC
>NA|TRBJ2-5|many|TRBV6-2/TRBV6-3
CASSYTLIGTHQETQYF
TGTGCCAGCAGTTACACCCTAATAGGGACCCATCAAGAGACCCAGTACTTC
>NA|TRBJ2-7|few|TRBV7-8
CASSLLSGAYEQYF
TGTGCCAGCAGCTTACTCTCTGGGGCCTACGAGCAGTACTTC
>TRBD2|TRBJ2-3|NA|TRBV19
CASSLIQGLAGTDRKYF
TGTGCCAGCAGCTTAATCCAGGGACTAGCGGGAACAGATAGGAAGTATTTT
>NA|TRBJ1-2|many|TRBV19
CASRPLGTQYGYTF
TGTGCCAGTAGACCTCTAGGGACACAATATGGCTACACCTTC
>TRBD2|TRBJ2-3|once|TRBV6-2/TRBV6-3
CASRRLLAGEGTDTQYF
TGTGCCAGCAGAAGATTACTAGCGGGAGAAGGCACAGATACGCAGTATTTT
>TRBD1|TRBJ1-1|many|TRBV28
CASNPAGGTAMNTEAFF
TGTGCCAGCAACCCCGCGGGAGGGACAGCCATGAACACTGAAGCTTTCTTT
>NA|TRBJ1-2|NA|TRBV12-3/TRBV12-4
CASSPRGLWVGGYTF
TGTGCCAGCAGTCCCCGGGGCTTATGGGTTGGAGGCTACACCTTC